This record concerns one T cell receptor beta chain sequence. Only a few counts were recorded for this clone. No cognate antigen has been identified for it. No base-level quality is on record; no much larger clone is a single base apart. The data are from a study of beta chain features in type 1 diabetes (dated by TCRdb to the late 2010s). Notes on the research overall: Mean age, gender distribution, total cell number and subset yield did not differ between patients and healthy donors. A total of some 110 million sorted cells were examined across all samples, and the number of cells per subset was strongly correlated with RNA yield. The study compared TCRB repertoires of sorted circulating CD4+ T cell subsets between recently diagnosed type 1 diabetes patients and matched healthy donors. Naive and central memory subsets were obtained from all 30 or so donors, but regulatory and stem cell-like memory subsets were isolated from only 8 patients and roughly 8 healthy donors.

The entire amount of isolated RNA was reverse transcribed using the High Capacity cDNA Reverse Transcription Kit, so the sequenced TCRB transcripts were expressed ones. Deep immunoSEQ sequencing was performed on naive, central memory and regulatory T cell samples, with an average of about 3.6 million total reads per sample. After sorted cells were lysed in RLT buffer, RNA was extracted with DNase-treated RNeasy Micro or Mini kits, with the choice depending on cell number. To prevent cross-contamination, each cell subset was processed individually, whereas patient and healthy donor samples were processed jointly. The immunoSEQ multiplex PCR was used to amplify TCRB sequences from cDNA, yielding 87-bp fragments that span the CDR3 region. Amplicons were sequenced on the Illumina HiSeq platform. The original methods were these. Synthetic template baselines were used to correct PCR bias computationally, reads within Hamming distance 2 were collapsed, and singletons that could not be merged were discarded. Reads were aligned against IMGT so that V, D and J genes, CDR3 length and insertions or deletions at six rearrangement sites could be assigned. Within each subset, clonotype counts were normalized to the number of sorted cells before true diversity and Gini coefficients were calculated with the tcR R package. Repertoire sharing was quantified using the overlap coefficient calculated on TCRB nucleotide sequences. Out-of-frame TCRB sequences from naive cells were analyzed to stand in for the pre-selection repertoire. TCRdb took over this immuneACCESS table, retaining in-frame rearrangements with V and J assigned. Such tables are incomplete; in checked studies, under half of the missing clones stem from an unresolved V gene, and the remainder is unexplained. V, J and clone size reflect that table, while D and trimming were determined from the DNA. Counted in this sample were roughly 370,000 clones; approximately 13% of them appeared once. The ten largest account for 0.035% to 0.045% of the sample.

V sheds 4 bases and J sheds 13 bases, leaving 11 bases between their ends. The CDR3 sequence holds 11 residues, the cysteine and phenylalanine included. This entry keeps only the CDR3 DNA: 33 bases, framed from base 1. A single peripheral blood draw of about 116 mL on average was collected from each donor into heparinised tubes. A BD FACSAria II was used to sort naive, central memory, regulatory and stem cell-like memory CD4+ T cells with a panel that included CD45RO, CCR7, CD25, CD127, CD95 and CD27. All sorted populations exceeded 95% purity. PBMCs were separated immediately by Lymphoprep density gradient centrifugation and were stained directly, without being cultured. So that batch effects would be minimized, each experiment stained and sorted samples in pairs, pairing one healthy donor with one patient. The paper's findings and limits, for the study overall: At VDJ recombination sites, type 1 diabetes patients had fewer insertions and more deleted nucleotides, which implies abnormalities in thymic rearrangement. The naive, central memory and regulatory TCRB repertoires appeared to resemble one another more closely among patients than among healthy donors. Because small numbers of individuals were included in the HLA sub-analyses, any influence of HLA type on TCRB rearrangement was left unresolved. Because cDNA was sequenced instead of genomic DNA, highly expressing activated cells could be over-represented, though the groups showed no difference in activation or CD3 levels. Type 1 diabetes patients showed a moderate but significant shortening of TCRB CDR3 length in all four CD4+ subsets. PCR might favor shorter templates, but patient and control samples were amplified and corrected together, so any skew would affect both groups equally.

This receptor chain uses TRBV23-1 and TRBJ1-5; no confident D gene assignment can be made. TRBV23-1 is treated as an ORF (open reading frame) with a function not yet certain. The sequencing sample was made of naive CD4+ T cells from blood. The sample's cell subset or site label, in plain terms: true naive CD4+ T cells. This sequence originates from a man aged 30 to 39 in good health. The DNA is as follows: TGCGCCAGCAGTCCTGTCCTCATACAGCATTTT. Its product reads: CASSPVLIQHF.